The sequence of this TCR beta chain was determined in a study of molecular identifiers for immune sequencing clone quantification. MiXCR was run by TCRdb on the PCR reads, yielding one entry per CDR3 protein. The sample contains 490,000 or so distinct CDR3 sequences, about 21% of which appear only once. The germline CDR1 and CDR2 sequences are SGHKS and YYEKEE (reference sequence). The CDR3 extends over 13 amino acids. V shed 4 bases, J shed 6 bases, and the junction held 5 bases outside the gene matches. Using a CD8+CD4-CCR7+CD45RA+ phenotype, naive CD8 T cells were sorted. This clonotype was counted between two and nine times. What it recognizes is unknown. Study-level results: Single-cell amounts of spiked Jurkat TCR RNA were reportedly detectable among about a million naive cells. Among effectors, clones above 20 RNA copies held over 97% of molecules; among naive cells, under 1%.

The clonotype comes from a human donor in good health. Some libraries in this study had Jurkat cell RNA spiked in. The rearrangement joins TRBV5-5 to TRBJ2-7; 9 bases are shared with TRBD1. Sequenced input: naive CD8+ T cells from blood, with Jurkat cell RNA spiked in. Subset indicated: FACS-sorted CD8+CD4-CCR7+CD45RA+ naive T cells. CDR3 in DNA: TGTGCCAGCAGCGTGAGGACAGGGGCCGAGCAGTACTTC. It specifies CASSVRTGAEQYF.